The 24 T cell receptor beta chains in this list originate from one sample, sequenced in a study of T cell responses to AZD1222 COVID-19 vaccine (dated by TCRdb to the early 2020s). The meaning of the sample's time point label: baseline before first vaccination. Receptor amplification or capture employed the immunoSEQ multiplex PCR assay. Drawn from immuneACCESS, this table holds only the in-frame rearrangements with V and J called that TCRdb kept. Clones are partly lost; checked studies trace under half to an unresolved V gene and leave the rest unexplained. This sample gives about 150,000 clones in total; about 89% of them show up just once. In total, the top ten clones hold 5% to 5.5% of the sample. The starting material was peripheral blood, obtained on day 0 of AZD1222 vaccination. These receptor sequences come from an adult in good health.

A single count supports this clone. The V and J genes are TRBV21-1 and TRBJ1-1. TRBV21-1 has pseudogene status. This CDR3 is 15 amino acids long. CDR3 residues: CASSKATSRNTEAFF. The CDR3 region has the DNA TGTGCCAGCAGCAAAGCCACCTCAAGGAACACTGAAGCTTTCTTT.

This clone occurred once. The chain joins TRBV2 to TRBJ1-1, with no clear D. The CDR3 is 13 residues long. The germline CDR1 and CDR2 sequences are SNHLY and FYNNEI. V shed 6 bases and J shed 1 base, with 9 bases lying between them. CDR3 residues: CASSVTQNTEAFF. In DNA form, the CDR3 reads TGTGCCAGCAGCGTTACTCAGAACACTGAAGCTTTCTTT.

This clone was observed a single time. This chain connects TRBV19 to TRBJ2-3; D might be TRBD1 or TRBD2, each matching 5 bases. Deletions cut 4 bases from V and 4 bases from J, with 15 bases between. The V gene's germline CDR1 is LNHDA and CDR2 SQIVND (reference sequence). The CDR3 has 15 amino acids. The CDR3 DNA reads TGTGCCAGTAGTAAGGGGAGCTTCAATCCAGATACGCAGTATTTT. Translated, it gives CASSKGSFNPDTQYF.

The CDR3 bases are TGTGCTATAGCGGCATACAATGAGCAGTTCTTC. Amino acid sequence: CAIAAYNEQFF. J is TRBJ2-1 and V is TRBV9; perhaps TRBD2 as D (6 bases). In germline, CDR1 is SGDLS, CDR2 YYNGEE. The CDR3 runs to 11 residues.

The V and J genes are TRBV11-3 and TRBJ2-5, with TRBD1 as a possible D gene (6 bases). The CDR3 loop spans 16 amino acids. Deletions cut 4 bases from V and 2 bases from J, with 17 bases between. Germline V gene lookup returns CDR1 SGHNT and CDR2 YENEEA. CDR3 bases: TGTGCCAGCAGCTCCTCCGGGACAAGGGGACAAGAGACCCAGTACTTC. Its translation: CASSSSGTRGQETQYF.

This chain joins TRBV7-6 and TRBJ2-2, with 8 bases fitting TRBD2. Germline values: CDR1 SGHVS, CDR2 FNYEAQ. The CDR3 has 15 amino acids. Germline trimming cut 6 bases from V and 2 bases from J; bases unmatched to any gene: 5. The chain's CDR3 is CASSRSGGNTGELFF. CDR3 coding DNA: TGTGCCAGCAGTCGAAGCGGGGGTAACACCGGGGAGCTGTTTTTT.

The chain couples TRBV7-9 to TRBJ1-2, with 8 nucleotides matching TRBD1. The CDR3 loop spans 14 amino acids. Germline V gene lookup returns CDR1 SEHNR and CDR2 FQNEAQ (reference sequence). V trimming: 5 bases; J trimming: 4 bases; junction bases outside the gene matches: 6. The CDR3 loop is CASSPRGRSYGYTF. CDR3 in DNA: TGTGCCAGCAGCCCCAGGGGGCGCAGCTATGGCTACACCTTC.

The chain combines TRBV19 with TRBJ2-5, with D tentatively TRBD1 (6 bases). Trimming cost V 0 bases and J 4 bases, with 12 bases left between them. CDR1 is LNHDA, CDR2 SQIVND, per germline (reference sequence). The CDR3 runs 15 residues. In DNA form, the CDR3 reads TGTGCCAGTAGTATAGATTCAGGGGTTGGAGAGACCCAGTACTTC. It encodes CASSIDSGVGETQYF. The full variable domain, its missing parts supplied by reference TRBV19 and TRBJ2-5, is DGGITQSPKYLFRKEGQNVTLSCEQNLNHDAMYWYRQDPGQGLRLIYYSQIVNDFQKGDIAEGYSVSREKKESFPLTVTSAQKNPTAFYLCASSIDSGVGETQYFGPGTRLLVL.

This rearrangement joins TRBV28 to TRBJ1-1; D is possibly TRBD1 (5 bases). The CDR3 loop spans 17 amino acids. In germline, CDR1 is MDHEN, CDR2 SYDVKM. V lost 6 bases and J 5 bases, leaving 25 bases between the germline ends. CDR3 sequence (DNA): TGTGCCAGCAGAACACCGGGACCGAGCCCCCAAGGTACTGAAGCTTTCTTT. Residues: CASRTPGPSPQGTEAFF.

Of note for this clone: Compared with germline, one end of the junction differs, possibly owing to a read error. The V and J genes are TRBV30 and TRBJ1-1; D perhaps matches TRBD1 (6 bases). From germline, CDR1 is GTSNPN and CDR2 SVGIG (reference sequence). This CDR3 comprises 13 residues. The CDR3 region has the DNA TGTGCCTGGAGCCAACTCTGGGACACAGAAGCTTTCTTT. It is translated as CAWSQLWDTEAFF.

J is TRBJ1-5 and V is TRBV28, with D perhaps matching TRBD1 (6 bases). In germline, CDR1 is MDHEN, CDR2 SYDVKM. V shed 7 bases and J shed 7 bases, with 20 bases lying between them. The length of the CDR3 is 15 residues. The CDR3 here is CASIFSGGAGQPQHF. The CDR3 DNA sequence: TGTGCCAGCATTTTCAGTGGGGGGGCGGGCCAGCCCCAGCATTTT.

The chain recombines TRBV27 with TRBJ2-1, with 10 bases that match TRBD1. Germline V lookup: CDR1 MNHEY, CDR2 SMNVEV (reference sequence). The CDR3 extends over 15 amino acids. Germline trimming cut 8 bases from V and 9 bases from J; bases unmatched to any gene: 13. The CDR3 region is CASGYPTGGRGEQFF. The CDR3 coding sequence is TGTGCCAGCGGCTATCCGACAGGGGGCAGGGGTGAGCAGTTCTTC.

This chain connects TRBV21-1 to TRBJ1-5; the table names TRBD1, a call not compared with the DNA. TRBV21-1 represents a pseudogene. The CDR3 is made up of 19 amino acids. CDR3 residues: CASSTRDRLGLYSNQPQHF. In DNA, the CDR3 is TGTGCCAGCAGCACCCGAGACAGACTCGGCTTGTATAGCAATCAGCCCCAGCATTTT.

This clone was picked up many times. Other DNA sequences in the sample encode the same CDR3. The V and J genes are TRBV7-2 and TRBJ1-5; 8 bases match TRBD1. The CDR3 has 14 amino acids. Looked up from germline, CDR1 is SGHTA and CDR2 is FQGNSA. V lost 4 bases to trimming and J lost 6 bases; unmatched junction nucleotides: 5. CDR3 sequence: CASSSGQGLQPQHF. For the CDR3, the DNA is TGTGCCAGCAGCTCCGGACAGGGCCTTCAGCCCCAGCATTTT.

This sequence joins TRBV28 and TRBJ2-4; D possibly corresponds to TRBD1 (5 bases). V shed 2 bases and J shed 3 bases, with 14 bases lying between them. The CDR3 sequence is 16 residues long. Germline CDR1 reads MDHEN; CDR2 reads SYDVKM. The chain's CDR3 is CASSLTTPRVKNIQYF. The CDR3 DNA follows: TGTGCCAGCAGTTTAACGACCCCCAGGGTCAAAAACATTCAGTACTTC.

A single count supports this clone. The chain carries TRBV5-5 and TRBJ1-2; D uncertain. The CDR3 is 14 amino acids. The germline V gene has CDR1 SGHKS and CDR2 YYEKEE (reference sequence). The V end lost 0 bases, the J end lost 3 bases, and 9 bases lay between the germline ends. The CDR3 region has the DNA TGTGCCAGCAGCTTGGCACTAGCGGACTATGGCTACACCTTC. Encoded protein: CASSLALADYGYTF.

Points on this clone: This sample includes further DNA sequences coding for the same CDR3. The chain recombines TRBV6-5 with TRBJ1-1; D unclear. Germline CDR1 MNHEY, CDR2 SVGAGI. V lost 1 base and J lost 5, with 8 bases in between. This CDR3 contains 13 residues. CDR3 amino acids: CASSYLGRTEAFF. CDR3 in DNA: TGTGCCAGCAGTTACTTAGGACGGACTGAAGCTTTCTTT.

The CDR3 DNA sequence: TGCAGTGCTAGTAAAGCGGGTGTTGGCACCGGGGAGCTGTTTTTT. Protein sequence: CSASKAGVGTGELFF. The rearrangement joins TRBV20-1 to TRBJ2-2; D might be TRBD2 (6 bases). The CDR3 contains 15 residues. Deletions cut 3 bases from V and 4 bases from J, with 15 bases between. Germline lookup yields CDR1 DFQATT and CDR2 SNEGSKA (reference sequence).

J is TRBJ2-7 and V is TRBV7-9, with unresolved D. V was cut by 4 bases and J by 0 bases, with 4 bases left in between. The CDR3 covers 12 residues. The V gene's germline CDR1 is SEHNR and CDR2 FQNEAQ (reference sequence). The CDR3 region has the DNA TGTGCCAGCAGCTCGTACTCCTACGAGCAGTACTTC. Residues: CASSSYSYEQYF.

The CDR3 spells CASSQGLHEQYF. The CDR3 DNA reads as TGTGCCAGCAGCCAGGGTCTCCACGAGCAGTACTTC. The V gene is TRBV7-8, the J gene TRBJ2-7; the D gene is possibly TRBD1 (5 bases). Trimming cost V 5 bases and J 5 bases, with 10 bases left between them. CDR3 size: 12 residues. Germline CDR1 SGHVS, CDR2 FQNEAQ.

The V call is TRBV18, the J call TRBJ1-4, with 7 bases that match TRBD1. Germline CDR1 and CDR2: KGHSH and LQKENI. CDR3 length: 18 residues. V shed 4 bases, J shed 8 bases, and the junction held 19 bases outside the gene matches. CDR3 residues: CASSLRDSPVASREKLFF. The CDR3 DNA follows: TGTGCCAGCTCACTACGGGACAGTCCCGTCGCTTCTCGGGAAAAACTGTTTTTT.

This sequence joins TRBV6-2 or TRBV6-3 and TRBJ1-1, with D tentatively TRBD1 (6 bases). Looked up from germline, CDR1 is MNHEY and CDR2 is SVGEGT. This CDR3 has 14 amino acids. V lost 5 bases to trimming and J lost 3 bases, with 13 bases between them. CDR3 in DNA: TGTGCCAGCAGTCTGACAGGTGGGGACACTGAAGCTTTCTTT. It encodes CASSLTGGDTEAFF.

This clone was seen a single time. The chain recombines TRBV6-5 with TRBJ2-7, with D maybe TRBD2 (6 bases). The CDR3 covers 12 residues. Germline loops: CDR1 MNHEY, CDR2 SVGAGI. Trimming shortened V by 6 bases and J by 0 bases, and 6 bases separated the two germline ends. This CDR3 reads CASRGGSYEQYF. The DNA of the CDR3 is TGTGCCAGCAGGGGGGGCTCCTACGAGCAGTACTTC.

V usage is TRBV7-6 and J usage is TRBJ2-1, with a tentative D call TRBD2 (5 bases). The CDR3 covers 11 residues. V lost 5 bases to trimming and J lost 7 bases, with 6 bases between them. Germline CDR1 and CDR2: SGHVS and FNYEAQ. CDR3 in amino acids: CASSRRNEQFF. The CDR3 DNA follows: TGTGCCAGCAGCAGGAGGAATGAGCAGTTCTTC.